The 24 T cell receptor beta chains below all came from one sample that was sequenced in a study of cytomegalovirus exposure and HLA in healthy donors. Primers for the PCR totalled 60 Vbeta and 13 Jbeta. Sequenced by immunoSEQ multiplex PCR; TCRdb stores in-frame clones only, minus some. The sample lists some 200,000 clones, around three quarters occurring once. Sequencing was carried out using PBMCs. Every receptor here comes from a man in his forties in good health and CMV-seronegative.

In this sample, this clone turned up once. Additional DNA sequences in this sample encode the identical CDR3. The CDR3 sequence: CASSLAGSTDTQYF. CDR3 bases: TGTGCCAGCAGCCTAGCGGGGAGCACAGATACGCAGTATTTT. V is TRBV2 and J is TRBJ2-3; 9 nucleotides match TRBD2. V shed 6 bases, J shed 0 bases, and the junction held 1 base outside the gene matches. The length of the CDR3 is 14 residues. Per germline, CDR1 SNHLY and CDR2 FYNNEI.

The gene calls are TRBV5-3 and TRBJ2-3; D is ambiguous. Being an ORF, TRBV5-3 has a function that is uncertain. This CDR3 is built from 13 residues. V lost 2 bases to trimming and J lost 5 bases, with 9 bases between them. The CDR3 region has the DNA TGTGCCAGAAGCTTCTGCGAAGAAGATACGCAGTATTTT. Translation gives CARSFCEEDTQYF.

This chain links TRBV5-6 with TRBJ2-1, with TRBD2 matching 10 bases. The trim removed 3 bases at V and 3 bases at J, leaving 3 bases unmatched. The CDR3 is 15 residues long. Germline V lookup: CDR1 SGHDT, CDR2 YYEEEE. The CDR3 is CASSYGTSVYNEQFF. The CDR3 DNA reads as TGTGCCAGCAGCTATGGGACTAGCGTCTACAATGAGCAGTTCTTC.

The chain is built from TRBV4-2 and TRBJ1-4; 10 bases line up with TRBD1. V was clipped by 1 base and J by 5 bases; unmatched bases: 4. CDR3 length: 16 residues. Germline CDR1 LGHNA, CDR2 YNFKEQ. CDR3 coding DNA: TGTGCCAGCAGCCAAGGCCCGGGACAGGGGAATGAAAAACTGTTTTTT. Its translation: CASSQGPGQGNEKLFF.

V is TRBV7-9 and J is TRBJ1-1; D might be TRBD1 (6 bases). CDR3 length: 13 residues. The V gene lost 7 bases and the J gene lost 4 bases, with 13 bases spanning the gap. The germline V gene encodes CDR1 SEHNR and CDR2 FQNEAQ (reference sequence). The chain's CDR3 is CASTPTGLTEAFF. CDR3 bases: TGTGCCAGCACCCCTACAGGGCTCACTGAAGCTTTCTTT.

This chain links TRBV14 with TRBJ1-1; 8 positions match TRBD1. V lost 3 bases and J lost 5; bases outside the gene matches: 14. Germline-derived CDR1 and CDR2 are SGHDN and FVKESK. This CDR3 contains 17 residues. CDR3 protein: CASSQWTGPLRGTEAFF. For the CDR3, the DNA is TGTGCCAGCAGCCAGTGGACAGGGCCTCTCAGAGGGACTGAAGCTTTCTTT.

The V and J genes are TRBV28 and TRBJ2-7; D is perhaps TRBD1 (7 bases). Germline V gene data show CDR1 as MDHEN and CDR2 as SYDVKM. V was pared by 6 bases and J by 2 bases, with 20 bases between. There are 16 residues in the CDR3. The CDR3 nucleotides are TGTGCCAGCAGCACCGGATGGAGGAGGGGGCCCTACGAGCAGTACTTC. Its translation: CASSTGWRRGPYEQYF.

The rearrangement joins TRBV19 to TRBJ1-4; D call uncertain. Trimming left V 4 bases short and J 5 bases short, with 11 bases between. The CDR3 sequence is 14 residues long. CDR1 is LNHDA and CDR2 is SQIVND in the germline V gene (reference sequence). The CDR3 bases are TGTGCCAGTAGTAAGTGGGAGGAGAATGAAAAACTGTTTTTT. Translated, it gives CASSKWEENEKLFF.

The genes are TRBV6-4 and TRBJ2-1; 13 bases align to TRBD2. This CDR3 is 16 amino acids long. J gave up 8 bases and V 3 bases, and 7 bases lay outside the gene matches. Germline CDR1 is MRHNA and CDR2 is SNTAGT. The CDR3, as DNA: TGTGCCAGCAGTGATGGACTAGCGGGAGATGTATATGAGCAGTTCTTC. Translated, it gives CASSDGLAGDVYEQFF.

The V gene is TRBV7-9, the J gene TRBJ2-7; 8 nucleotides agree with TRBD1. CDR1 SEHNR and CDR2 FQNEAQ come from the germline V gene (reference sequence). This CDR3 is built from 15 residues. V was pared by 5 bases and J by 5 bases, with 11 bases of the junction left unmatched. Here the CDR3 DNA reads TGTGCCAGCAGCACCGACAGGGGACACATGAACGAGCAGTACTTC. It translates to CASSTDRGHMNEQYF.

The chain carries TRBV7-9 and TRBJ1-1, with 9 bases identical to TRBD1. Trimming took 5 bases from V and 4 from J; bases not matched to a gene: 5. Germline V CDR1 and CDR2: SEHNR, FQNEAQ (reference sequence). This CDR3 spans 14 amino acids. DNA for the CDR3: TGTGCCAGCAGCGCCGGGACAGGGATCACTGAAGCTTTCTTT. This sequence encodes CASSAGTGITEAFF.

A note on this clone: Other DNA sequences in this sample translate to the same CDR3. The V gene is TRBV10-3, the J gene TRBJ1-6; D call uncertain. Trimming stripped 6 bases from V and 10 bases from J, with 22 bases between. The CDR3 contains 16 residues. The germline CDR1 and CDR2 sequences are ENHRY and SYGVKD. CDR3 sequence (DNA): TGTGCCATCAGGAACGGGGAGCTGGGGTATGGGTCACCCCTCCACTTT. Translating gives CAIRNGELGYGSPLHF.

The genes are TRBV19 and TRBJ2-1; 9 bases fit TRBD1. The CDR3 length is 13 residues. Germline V gene data show CDR1 as LNHDA and CDR2 as SQIVND (reference sequence). With 10 bases clipped from V and 4 bases from J, the junction kept 5 bases outside the gene matches. CDR3 sequence: CATRDRAYNEQFF. The CDR3 DNA follows: TGTGCCACCCGGGACAGGGCGTACAATGAGCAGTTCTTC.

This rearrangement joins TRBV7-8 to TRBJ2-1; D might be TRBD2 (5 bases). This CDR3 region has 11 residues. Trimming shortened V by 5 bases and J by 9 bases, and 8 bases separated the two germline ends. The germline V gene has CDR1 SGHVS and CDR2 FQNEAQ. CDR3 residues: CASSREGEQFF. CDR3 DNA: TGTGCCAGCAGCCGTGAGGGTGAGCAGTTCTTC.

The chain has TRBV5-1 and TRBJ2-5; 9 bases map to TRBD1. The CDR3 spans 15 residues. The J segment lost 5 bases and the V segment lost 0 bases, leaving 5 bases of the junction unmatched. CDR1 and CDR2 (germline): SGHRS, YFSETQ. As DNA, the CDR3 is TGCGCCAGCAGCTTGGGTAATACAGGGGGCGAGACCCAGTACTTC. This codes for CASSLGNTGGETQYF.

This clone has more than one count but fewer than ten. The rearrangement links TRBV6-5 to TRBJ2-2; no reliable D call. Germline V lookup: CDR1 MNHEY, CDR2 SVGAGI. Trimming took 2 bases from V and 6 from J, leaving 10 bases between them. CDR3 length: 14 residues. The CDR3 nucleotides read TGTGCCAGCAGTTACCAAACCGAGGCCGGGGAGCTGTTTTTT. It yields the protein CASSYQTEAGELFF.

V usage is TRBV4-1 and J usage is TRBJ2-7, with D maybe TRBD1 (5 bases). Trimming took off 3 bases at V and 2 bases at J, with 11 bases between the two ends. The CDR3 is 14 residues long. Germline CDR1 and CDR2: MGHRA and YSYEKL. The CDR3 is CASSQRTTTYEQYF. DNA for the CDR3: TGCGCCAGCAGCCAGCGGACAACCACCTACGAGCAGTACTTC.

CDR3 DNA: TGCGCCAGCACTCGCGGGAGTTCGAACACTGAAGCTTTCTTT. The encoded protein is CASTRGSSNTEAFF. This chain links TRBV5-1 with TRBJ1-1; unclear D gene. In germline, CDR1 is SGHRS, CDR2 YFSETQ. This CDR3 has 14 amino acids. V was clipped by 6 bases and J by 1 base, with 13 bases between them.

V and J are TRBV27 and TRBJ1-5; possible D gene TRBD1, 6 bases. The CDR3 is 14 residues long. The ends were cut back, 3 bases at V and 6 bases at J, with 12 bases in the middle. Germline values: CDR1 MNHEY, CDR2 SMNVEV (reference sequence). As DNA, the CDR3 is TGTGCCAGCAGTTTCGGACAGTATGCTCAGCCCCAGCATTTT. It codes for CASSFGQYAQPQHF.

This chain joins TRBV6-5 and TRBJ1-5, with D hard to call. Germline V gene lookup returns CDR1 MNHEY and CDR2 SVGAGI. CDR3 size: 14 residues. V dropped 0 bases and J dropped 1 base, with 4 bases sitting between them. The CDR3 region has the DNA TGTGCCAGCAGTTACTCGGGCAGCAATCAGCCCCAGCATTTT. Translation: CASSYSGSNQPQHF.

The J gene is TRBJ2-7, the V gene TRBV10-2; 11 bases agree with TRBD1. V gave up 3 bases and J gave up 3 bases; unmatched junction bases: 7. Germline V gene sequence: CDR1 WSHSY, CDR2 SAAADI. The CDR3 contains 16 residues. The CDR3 loop is CASSDPRGTGGYEQYF. The CDR3 region has the DNA TGCGCCAGCAGTGACCCCCGAGGGACAGGGGGCTACGAGCAGTACTTC.

This chain links TRBV9 with TRBJ2-2, with 8 positions matching TRBD1. The CDR3 is 16 amino acids. V shed 1 base and J 4 bases; nucleotides not matched to a gene: 6. Germline CDR1 and CDR2: SGDLS and YYNGEE. CDR3 coding DNA: TGTGCCAGCAGCGTATTCGGACAGGGTGGCACCGGGGAGCTGTTTTTT. Its translation is CASSVFGQGGTGELFF.

The chain has TRBV7-9 and TRBJ2-7; D uncertain. V was cut by 0 bases and J by 5 bases, with 5 bases left in between. The CDR3 consists of 12 residues. Germline lookup yields CDR1 SEHNR and CDR2 FQNEAQ (reference sequence). This CDR3 reads CASSLAANEQYF. In DNA, the CDR3 is TGTGCCAGCAGCTTAGCGGCCAACGAGCAGTACTTC.

In this sample, this clone turned up once. The genes are TRBV28 and TRBJ2-1, with D perhaps TRBD2 (6 bases). From germline, CDR1 is MDHEN and CDR2 SYDVKM. CDR3 length: 14 amino acids. V lost 5 bases, J lost 9 bases, and 17 bases lay in between. The CDR3 protein is CASSPPGGSPEQFF. CDR3 coding DNA: TGTGCCAGCAGTCCCCCTGGGGGGTCCCCTGAGCAGTTCTTC. Complete variable domain (other parts from reference TRBV28 and TRBJ2-1): DVKVTQSSRYLVKRTGEKVFLECVQDMDHENMFWYRQDPGLGLRLIYFSYDVKMKEKGDIPEGYSVSREKKERFSLILESASTNQTSMYLCASSPPGGSPEQFFGPGTRLTVL.